This T cell receptor (beta chain) stems from a study of blood T cells in healthy people across ages. Study-level findings and limits: Diversity estimated from one million T cells was considered an underestimate.

Sample-barcoded 5' priming and a J-beta primer mix drove a second PCR of about 6 to 12 cycles. A single record per CDR3 protein comes from TCRdb applying MiXCR to the 5' RACE reads. The profile shows hundreds of thousands of distinct CDR3 sequences, roughly three fifths of them singletons. The CDR3 consists of 11 residues. CDR1 SQVTM and CDR2 ANQGSEA come from the germline V gene. Notes on this clonotype: The target antigen is unknown.

This TCR was recovered from a man aged 40-49 years in good health. The rearrangement joins TRBV29-1 to TRBJ2-4; unclear D gene. The DNA matches TRBJ2-7 better at its end, which makes the J call doubtful. The sequenced material came from blood. The CDR3: CSVEVMYEQYF. CDR3 nucleotides: TGCAGCGTTGAAGTAATGTACGAGCAGTACTTC.